The 24 T cell receptor beta chains below were found in one sample sequenced in a study of T cell responses to AZD1222 COVID-19 vaccine. TCRdb keeps only in-frame clones here, not all; method: immunoSEQ multiplex PCR. The top ten clones hold 5.5% to 8% of a sample with nearly 110,000 clones, about 90% of them seen once. This material consisted of peripheral blood, taken on day 0 of AZD1222 vaccination. The receptors were gathered from an adult in good health.

The chain combines TRBV28 with TRBJ2-1; D is undetermined. Germline V gene sequence: CDR1 MDHEN, CDR2 SYDVKM. Trimming took off 5 bases at V and 10 bases at J, with 9 bases between the two ends. The CDR3 is 11 amino acids. The CDR3 region is CASSPLTEQFF. CDR3 DNA sequence: TGTGCCAGCAGTCCCTTGACAGAGCAGTTCTTC.

This clone has a handful of counts. The chain recombines TRBV18 with TRBJ2-1; D gene ambiguous. The ends were cut back, 6 bases at V and 5 bases at J, with 11 bases in the middle. Germline CDR1 reads KGHSH; CDR2 reads LQKENI. There are 13 residues in the CDR3. CDR3 loop: CASSVGPNNEQFF. DNA of the CDR3: TGTGCCAGCTCTGTCGGGCCTAACAATGAGCAGTTCTTC.

The chain is built from TRBV28 and TRBJ1-6, with 8 bases identical to TRBD1. V trimming: 2 bases; J trimming: 5 bases; junction bases outside the gene matches: 5. Germline CDR1 is MDHEN and CDR2 is SYDVKM. CDR3 length equals 16 residues. The CDR3 DNA sequence: TGTGCCAGCAGTTTAGGGCAGGGGGCGAATAATTCACCCCTCCACTTT. It encodes CASSLGQGANNSPLHF.

The genes are TRBV30 and TRBJ1-5; 10 bases agree with TRBD1. Per the germline V gene, CDR1 is GTSNPN and CDR2 is SVGIG (reference sequence). V gave up 3 bases and J gave up 5 bases; unmatched junction bases: 10. The CDR3 has 16 residues. The CDR3 loop reads CAWSASGTGADQPQHF. Here the CDR3 DNA reads TGTGCCTGGAGCGCGTCCGGGACAGGGGCAGATCAGCCCCAGCATTTT.

The chain has TRBV5-1 and TRBJ2-5; 8 bases align to TRBD1. The CDR3 contains 15 residues. Germline V CDR1 and CDR2: SGHRS, YFSETQ. The trim removed 0 bases at V and 5 bases at J, leaving 6 bases unmatched. The CDR3: CASSLAPTGVETQYF. The CDR3 nucleotides are TGCGCCAGCAGCTTGGCCCCGACAGGGGTGGAGACCCAGTACTTC.

The chain couples TRBV7-3 to TRBJ2-3; D is possibly TRBD1 (6 bases). V was trimmed by 7 bases and J by 4 bases, leaving 12 bases between them. This CDR3 spans 13 amino acids. Germline V CDR1 and CDR2: SGHTA, FQGTGA. CDR3 amino acids: CASTGAGADTQYF. The CDR3 DNA is TGTGCCAGCACCGGAGCAGGGGCAGATACGCAGTATTTT.

The chain employs TRBV27 and TRBJ2-7, with TRBD1 matching 9 bases. The trim removed 5 bases at V and 2 bases at J, leaving 4 bases unmatched. The germline V gene has CDR1 MNHEY and CDR2 SMNVEV (reference sequence). The CDR3 contains 14 residues. CDR3: CASSVDRGPYEQYF. In DNA, the CDR3 is TGTGCCAGCAGTGTGGACAGGGGACCCTACGAGCAGTACTTC.

J is TRBJ2-1 and V is TRBV4-3; 7 nucleotides align to TRBD1. Germline V gives CDR1 LGHNA, CDR2 YSLEER. This CDR3 contains 13 residues. J gave up 8 bases and V 8 bases, and 9 bases lay outside the gene matches. The CDR3 coding sequence is TGCGCCAGCCGAAGAGGGGGCGGGTATGAGCAGTTCTTC. Its translation: CASRRGGGYEQFF.

The rearrangement joins TRBV3-1 (or the pseudogene TRBV3-2) to TRBJ1-5; 12 bases fit TRBD1. The ends lost 1 base at V and 7 bases at J; junction bases unmatched: 5. CDR3 length: 16 amino acids. The germline CDR1 and CDR2 sequences are LGHDT and YNNKEL (reference sequence). CDR3 nucleotide sequence: TGTGCCAGCAGCCAAGGGAAGGGACAGGGGGCACAGCCCCAGCATTTT. Translating gives CASSQGKGQGAQPQHF.

V and J are TRBV13 and TRBJ2-3, with TRBD2 matching over 16 bases. Trimming cost V 5 bases and J 1 base; bases outside gene matches: 6. Germline assignment: CDR1 PRHDT and CDR2 FYEKMQ (reference sequence). The CDR3 extends over 18 amino acids. The CDR3 protein is CASSQGLAGGPGTDTQYF. CDR3 coding DNA: TGTGCCAGCAGCCAGGGACTAGCGGGAGGGCCAGGCACAGATACGCAGTATTTT.

V is TRBV11-2 and J is TRBJ1-4; D gene unclear. The V end lost 1 base, the J end lost 6 bases, and 9 bases lay between the germline ends. This CDR3 has 14 amino acids. Germline lookup yields CDR1 SGHAT and CDR2 FQNNGV. CDR3: CASSLAMGYEKLFF. The CDR3 DNA reads as TGTGCCAGCAGCTTAGCAATGGGGTATGAAAAACTGTTTTTT.

The rearrangement links TRBV7-2 to TRBJ1-6; no clear D. This CDR3 is built from 15 residues. Germline V gives CDR1 SGHTA, CDR2 FQGNSA. V was trimmed by 5 bases and J by 7 bases, leaving 15 bases between them. CDR3 sequence (DNA): TGTGCCAGCAGCCTGACTGCGGGTAGGAATTCACCCCTCCACTTT. Translating gives CASSLTAGRNSPLHF.

The chain carries TRBV27 and TRBJ1-1; D not resolved. Germline lookup yields CDR1 MNHEY and CDR2 SMNVEV (reference sequence). V gave up 9 bases and J gave up 3 bases, with 14 bases separating them. The CDR3 runs to 13 residues. CDR3 region: CASQDYYDTEAFF. In DNA, the CDR3 is TGTGCCAGTCAGGACTATTATGACACTGAAGCTTTCTTT.

This clone has more than one count but fewer than ten. The V call is TRBV7-2, the J call TRBJ2-5; D gene ambiguous. The CDR3 runs to 13 residues. The germline V gene has CDR1 SGHTA and CDR2 FQGNSA. Trimming shortened V by 5 bases and J by 3 bases, and 10 bases separated the two germline ends. CDR3 residues: CASSPPGEETQYF. CDR3 nucleotide sequence: TGTGCCAGCAGCCCCCCTGGGGAAGAGACCCAGTACTTC.

The rearrangement links TRBV6-5 to TRBJ1-1; D gene ambiguous. The V gene lost 0 bases and the J gene lost 1 base, with 6 bases spanning the gap. This CDR3 has 14 residues. The V gene's germline CDR1 is MNHEY and CDR2 SVGAGI. The CDR3 DNA reads TGTGCCAGCAGTTACTCCTCAGAGAACACTGAAGCTTTCTTT. Translating gives CASSYSSENTEAFF.

The J gene is TRBJ2-2, the V gene TRBV5-1; D may be TRBD2 (5 bases). Trimming took off 3 bases at V and 6 bases at J, with 12 bases between the two ends. The CDR3 covers 14 residues. From germline, CDR1 is SGHRS and CDR2 YFSETQ. CDR3 coding DNA: TGCGCCAGCAGCTCGGCACTAGTCCCCGGGGAGCTGTTTTTT. It encodes CASSSALVPGELFF. The entire variable domain, with the rest obtained from reference TRBV5-1 and TRBJ2-2, is as follows: KAGVTQTPRYLIKTRGQQVTLSCSPISGHRSVSWYQQTPGQGLQFLFEYFSETQRNKGNFPGRFSGRQFSNSRSEMNVSTLELGDSALYLCASSSALVPGELFFGEGSRLTVL.

This chain connects TRBV6-1 to TRBJ1-1; D unresolved. Trimming removed 2 bases from V and 1 base from J, with 8 bases in between. This CDR3 has 14 residues. Germline V lookup: CDR1 MNHNS, CDR2 SASEGT. CDR3 nucleotides: TGTGCCAGCAGTGAAATGAGTTCGAACACTGAAGCTTTCTTT. Translated: CASSEMSSNTEAFF.

There are a few counts of this clone. V and J are TRBV27 and TRBJ2-6, with 8 nucleotides matching TRBD1. V gave up 6 bases and J gave up 0 bases; unmatched junction bases: 13. The CDR3 is made up of 19 amino acids. Germline loops: CDR1 MNHEY, CDR2 SMNVEV (reference sequence). The CDR3 DNA sequence: TGTGCCAGCAGCCCCCGGACAGGGAGCCCCCTCTCTGGGGCCAACGTCCTGACTTTC. As protein: CASSPRTGSPLSGANVLTF.

V and J are TRBV19 and TRBJ1-5; 10 bases are a match to TRBD1. Losses at the gene ends were 0 bases for V and 1 base for J; bases not matched to a gene: 12. The CDR3 runs to 20 residues. Per germline, CDR1 LNHDA and CDR2 SQIVND (reference sequence). In nucleotides, the CDR3 is TGTGCCAGTAGTATAGATCGGACAGGGGGGGCTGTACAAAGCAATCAGCCCCAGCATTTT. As protein: CASSIDRTGGAVQSNQPQHF.

The chain joins TRBV28 to TRBJ1-2; TRBD1 is a possible D gene (5 bases). The CDR3 spans 12 residues. Per germline, CDR1 MDHEN and CDR2 SYDVKM. Trimming removed 7 bases from V and 7 bases from J, with 13 bases in between. CDR3 nucleotides: TGTGCCAGCACCCTGGGACTTGGTGGCTACACCTTC. Its protein is CASTLGLGGYTF.

This chain's CDR3 is CASSLSTGFGGVGELFF. CDR3 bases: TGTGCCAGCAGTTTATCAACAGGGTTTGGAGGGGTCGGGGAGCTGTTTTTT. V gene TRBV27 combines with J gene TRBJ2-2; D assignment may be TRBD1 or TRBD2 (6 bases each). Trimming shortened V by 0 bases and J by 7 bases, and 18 bases separated the two germline ends. From germline, CDR1 is MNHEY and CDR2 SMNVEV (reference sequence). The CDR3 is made up of 17 amino acids.

This chain links TRBV19 with TRBJ2-1; TRBD2 matches 8 bases. Unmatched junction bases numbered 3, after V lost 2 bases and J lost 3 bases. The CDR3 runs to 15 residues. Per germline, CDR1 LNHDA and CDR2 SQIVND (reference sequence). The CDR3 here is CASSIHAGGYNEQFF. CDR3 nucleotides: TGTGCCAGTAGTATACACGCGGGAGGCTACAATGAGCAGTTCTTC.

The V and J genes are TRBV27 and TRBJ1-4; 8 nucleotides agree with TRBD1. Germline CDR1 MNHEY, CDR2 SMNVEV (reference sequence). The J segment lost 5 bases and the V segment lost 4 bases, leaving 6 bases of the junction unmatched. This CDR3 spans 15 amino acids. The CDR3 nucleotides are TGTGCCAGCAGTTATGGGACAGGCATAAATGAAAAACTGTTTTTT. Protein sequence: CASSYGTGINEKLFF.

The rearrangement links TRBV29-1 to TRBJ2-1; 9 positions agree with TRBD2. The CDR3 runs 14 residues. The V gene end was trimmed by 8 bases and the J gene end by 4 bases; junction bases not matched to a gene: 9. Looked up from germline, CDR1 is SQVTM and CDR2 is ANQGSEA. CDR3 sequence (DNA): TGCAGCACCCACACTAGCGGGCAATACAATGAGCAGTTCTTC. Encoded protein: CSTHTSGQYNEQFF.